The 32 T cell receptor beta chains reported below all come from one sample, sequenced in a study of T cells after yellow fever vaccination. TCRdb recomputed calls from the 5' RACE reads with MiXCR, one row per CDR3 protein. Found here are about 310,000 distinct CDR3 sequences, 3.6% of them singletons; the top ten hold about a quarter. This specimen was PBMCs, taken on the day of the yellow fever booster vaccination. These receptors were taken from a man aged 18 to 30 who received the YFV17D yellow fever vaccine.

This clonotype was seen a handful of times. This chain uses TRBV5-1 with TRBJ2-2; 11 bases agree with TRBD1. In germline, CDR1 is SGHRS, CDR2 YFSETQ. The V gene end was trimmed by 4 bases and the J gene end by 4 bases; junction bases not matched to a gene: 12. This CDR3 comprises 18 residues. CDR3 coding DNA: TGCGCCAGCAGCGGTATGGCGGACAGGGGGCTACGCACCGGGGAGCTGTTTTTT. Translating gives CASSGMADRGLRTGELFF.

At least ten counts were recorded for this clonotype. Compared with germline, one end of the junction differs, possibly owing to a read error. The CDR3 is CASSLTSQETQYF. The CDR3 DNA sequence: TGTGCCAGCAGTCTCACTAGCCAAGAGACCCAGTACTTC. The rearrangement links TRBV4-3 to TRBJ2-5, with D maybe TRBD2 (5 bases). There are 13 residues in the CDR3. CDR1 is LGHNA and CDR2 is YSLEER in the germline V gene.

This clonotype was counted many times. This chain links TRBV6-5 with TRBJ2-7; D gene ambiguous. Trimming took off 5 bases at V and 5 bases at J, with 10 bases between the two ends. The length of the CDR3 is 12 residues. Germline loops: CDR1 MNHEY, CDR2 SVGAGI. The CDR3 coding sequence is TGTGCCAGCAGTCCCGGCGCCAACGAGCAGTACTTC. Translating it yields CASSPGANEQYF.

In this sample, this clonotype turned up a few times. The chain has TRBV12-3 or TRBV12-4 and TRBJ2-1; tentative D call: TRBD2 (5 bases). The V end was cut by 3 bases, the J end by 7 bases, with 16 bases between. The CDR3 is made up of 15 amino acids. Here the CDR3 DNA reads TGTGCCAGCAGTTTCGGCGGGTGGGGAAGTAATGAGCAGTTCTTC. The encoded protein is CASSFGGWGSNEQFF.

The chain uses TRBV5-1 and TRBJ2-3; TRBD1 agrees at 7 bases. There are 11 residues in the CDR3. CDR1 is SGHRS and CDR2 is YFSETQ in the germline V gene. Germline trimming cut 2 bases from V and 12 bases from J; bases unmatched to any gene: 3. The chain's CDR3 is CASSFRDSQYF. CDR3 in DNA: TGCGCCAGCAGCTTCCGGGACAGTCAGTATTTT. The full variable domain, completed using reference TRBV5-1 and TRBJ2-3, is KAGVTQTPRYLIKTRGQQVTLSCSPISGHRSVSWYQQTPGQGLQFLFEYFSETQRNKGNFPGRFSGRQFSNSRSEMNVSTLELGDSALYLCASSFRDSQYFGPGTRLTVL.

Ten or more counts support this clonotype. CDR3 amino acids: CASSRQGYNEQFF. The CDR3 DNA reads TGCGCCAGCAGCAGACAGGGATACAATGAGCAGTTCTTC. This rearrangement joins TRBV5-1 to TRBJ2-1, with 7 bases lining up with TRBD1. The ends lost 4 bases at V and 4 bases at J; junction bases unmatched: 2. Germline V lookup: CDR1 SGHRS, CDR2 YFSETQ. The CDR3 runs to 13 residues.

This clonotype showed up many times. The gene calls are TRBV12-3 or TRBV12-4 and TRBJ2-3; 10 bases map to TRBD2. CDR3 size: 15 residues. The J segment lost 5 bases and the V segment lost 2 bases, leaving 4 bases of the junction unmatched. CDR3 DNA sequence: TGTGCCAGCAGTTTACTAGCGGGGGTGATAGATACGCAGTATTTT. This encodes CASSLLAGVIDTQYF.

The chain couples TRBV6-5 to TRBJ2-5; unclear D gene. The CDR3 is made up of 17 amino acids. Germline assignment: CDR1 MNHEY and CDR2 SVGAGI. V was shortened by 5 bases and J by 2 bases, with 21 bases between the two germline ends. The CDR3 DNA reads TGTGCCAGCAGTCTCCTAGGCGAACCAAGGTTTCAAGAGACCCAGTACTTC. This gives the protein CASSLLGEPRFQETQYF.

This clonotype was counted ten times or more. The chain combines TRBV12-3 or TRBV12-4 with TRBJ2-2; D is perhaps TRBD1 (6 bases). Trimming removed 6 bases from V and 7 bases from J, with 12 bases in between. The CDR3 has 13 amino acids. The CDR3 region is CASRTQGYGELFF. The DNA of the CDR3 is TGTGCCAGCAGAACCCAGGGGTACGGGGAGCTGTTTTTT.

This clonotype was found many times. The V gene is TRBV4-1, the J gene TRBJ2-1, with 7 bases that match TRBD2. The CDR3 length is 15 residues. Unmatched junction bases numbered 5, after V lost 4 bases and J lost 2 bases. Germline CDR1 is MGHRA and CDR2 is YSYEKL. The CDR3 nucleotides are TGCGCCAGCAGCCTCATGGGGGGGACCTACAATGAGCAGTTCTTC. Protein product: CASSLMGGTYNEQFF.

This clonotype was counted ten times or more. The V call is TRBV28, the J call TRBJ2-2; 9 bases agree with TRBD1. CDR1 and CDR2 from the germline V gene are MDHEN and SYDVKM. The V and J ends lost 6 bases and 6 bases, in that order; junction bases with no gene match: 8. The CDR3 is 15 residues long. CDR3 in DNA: TGTGCCAGCAGCTCACAGGGGGCAGGGGCCGGGGAGCTGTTTTTT. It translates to CASSSQGAGAGELFF.

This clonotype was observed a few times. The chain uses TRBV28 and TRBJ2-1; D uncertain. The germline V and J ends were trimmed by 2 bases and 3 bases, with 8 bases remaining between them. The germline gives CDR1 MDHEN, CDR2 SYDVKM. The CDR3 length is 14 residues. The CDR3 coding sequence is TGTGCCAGCAGTTTAGAGTTAGGCTACAATGAGCAGTTCTTC. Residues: CASSLELGYNEQFF.

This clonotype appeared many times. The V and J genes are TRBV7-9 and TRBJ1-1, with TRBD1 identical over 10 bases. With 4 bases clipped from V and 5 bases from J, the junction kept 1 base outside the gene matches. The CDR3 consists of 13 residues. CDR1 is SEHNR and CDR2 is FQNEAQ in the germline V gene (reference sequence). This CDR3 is CASSWDRGTEAFF. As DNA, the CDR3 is TGTGCCAGCAGCTGGGACAGGGGAACTGAAGCTTTCTTT.

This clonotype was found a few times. CDR3 sequence: CSARDRGGNSYEQYF. For the CDR3, the DNA is TGCAGTGCTAGAGATCGGGGCGGGAACTCCTACGAGCAGTACTTC. This chain uses TRBV20-1 with TRBJ2-7; a weak D match, TRBD2 (6 bases). Germline CDR1 DFQATT, CDR2 SNEGSKA (reference sequence). Trimming cost V 0 bases and J 0 bases, with 12 bases left between them. The CDR3 loop spans 15 amino acids.

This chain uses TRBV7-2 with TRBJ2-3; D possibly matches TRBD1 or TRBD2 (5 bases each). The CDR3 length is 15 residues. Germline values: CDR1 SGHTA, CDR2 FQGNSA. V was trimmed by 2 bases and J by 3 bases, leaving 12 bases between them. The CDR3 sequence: CASSLSGLTTDTQYF. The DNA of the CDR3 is TGTGCCAGCAGCTTATCGGGGCTGACTACAGATACGCAGTATTTT.

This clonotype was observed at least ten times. CDR3 residues: CASSQDESSYNEQFF. As DNA, the CDR3 is TGTGCCAGCAGCCAGGACGAAAGCTCCTACAATGAGCAGTTCTTC. The chain combines TRBV4-2 with TRBJ2-1, with no clear D. This CDR3 is built from 15 residues. Germline CDR1 LGHNA, CDR2 YNFKEQ. The V and J ends lost 3 bases and 0 bases respectively, with 9 bases between them.

CDR3 amino acids: CASSTQPPGHGYISTDTQYF. In DNA, the CDR3 is TGTGCCAGCAGCACTCAACCCCCGGGACACGGCTATATTTCCACAGATACGCAGTATTTT. The V and J genes are TRBV7-6 and TRBJ2-3, with TRBD1 as a possible D gene (6 bases). The CDR3 runs 20 residues. CDR1 is SGHVS and CDR2 is FNYEAQ in the germline V gene. V was pared by 5 bases and J by 2 bases, with 29 bases between.

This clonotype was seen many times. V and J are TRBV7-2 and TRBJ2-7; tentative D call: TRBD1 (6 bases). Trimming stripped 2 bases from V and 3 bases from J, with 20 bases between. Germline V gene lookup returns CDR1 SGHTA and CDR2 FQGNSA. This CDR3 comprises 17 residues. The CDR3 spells CASSLSLRTAHIYEQYF. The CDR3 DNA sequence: TGTGCCAGCAGCTTATCTCTTCGGACAGCTCATATCTACGAGCAGTACTTC.

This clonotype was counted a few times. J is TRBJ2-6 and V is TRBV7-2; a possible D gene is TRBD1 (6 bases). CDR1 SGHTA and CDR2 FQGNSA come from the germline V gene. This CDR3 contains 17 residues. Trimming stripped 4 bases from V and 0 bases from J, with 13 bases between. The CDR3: CASSSGQYYSGANVLTF. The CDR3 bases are TGTGCCAGCAGCTCCGGACAGTATTACTCTGGGGCCAACGTCCTGACTTTC.

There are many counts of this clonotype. In DNA form, the CDR3 reads TGTGCCAGCAGTTTTGGGGGGTCTGGATCGTCGACCTACGAGCAGTACTTC. Its translation: CASSFGGSGSSTYEQYF. V usage is TRBV12-3 or TRBV12-4 and J usage is TRBJ2-7; a possible D gene is TRBD2 (6 bases). This CDR3 has 17 residues. Trimming left V 3 bases short and J 2 bases short, with 20 bases between.

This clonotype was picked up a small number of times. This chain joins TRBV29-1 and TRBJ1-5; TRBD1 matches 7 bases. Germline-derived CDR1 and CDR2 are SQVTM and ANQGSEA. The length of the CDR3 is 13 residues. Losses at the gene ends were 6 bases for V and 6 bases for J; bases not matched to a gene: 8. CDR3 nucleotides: TGCAGCGTCGTGGACAGGACGGGTCAGCCCCAGCATTTT. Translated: CSVVDRTGQPQHF.

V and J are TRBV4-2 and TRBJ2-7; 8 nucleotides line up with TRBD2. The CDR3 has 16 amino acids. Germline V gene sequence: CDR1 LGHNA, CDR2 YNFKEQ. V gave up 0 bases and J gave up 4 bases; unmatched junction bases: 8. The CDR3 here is CASSQELTGGRYEQYF. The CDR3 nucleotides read TGTGCCAGCAGCCAAGAATTGACGGGGGGGCGATACGAGCAGTACTTC.

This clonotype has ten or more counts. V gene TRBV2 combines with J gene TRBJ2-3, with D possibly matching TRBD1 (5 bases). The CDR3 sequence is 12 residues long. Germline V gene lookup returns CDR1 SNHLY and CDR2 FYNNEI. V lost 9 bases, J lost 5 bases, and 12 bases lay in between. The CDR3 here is CARYTGKDTQYF. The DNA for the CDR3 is TGTGCCAGGTATACAGGCAAAGATACGCAGTATTTT.

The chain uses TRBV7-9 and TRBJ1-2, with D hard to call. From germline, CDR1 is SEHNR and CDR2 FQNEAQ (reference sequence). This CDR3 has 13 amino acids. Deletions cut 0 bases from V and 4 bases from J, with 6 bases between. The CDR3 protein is CASSLAGFYGYTF. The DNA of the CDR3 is TGTGCCAGCAGCTTAGCAGGGTTCTATGGCTACACCTTC. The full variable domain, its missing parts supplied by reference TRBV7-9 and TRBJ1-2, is DTGVSQNPRHKITKRGQNVTFRCDPISEHNRLYWYRQTLGQGPEFLTYFQNEAQLEKSRLLSDRFSAERPKGSFSTLEIQRTEQGDSAMYLCASSLAGFYGYTFGSGTRLTVV.

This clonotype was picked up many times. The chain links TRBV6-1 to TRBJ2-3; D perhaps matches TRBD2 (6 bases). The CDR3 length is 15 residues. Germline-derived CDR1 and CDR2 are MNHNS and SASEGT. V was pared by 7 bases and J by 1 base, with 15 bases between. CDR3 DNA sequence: TGTGCCAGCAAGACCACGGGGAGGCGCACAGATACGCAGTATTTT. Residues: CASKTTGRRTDTQYF.

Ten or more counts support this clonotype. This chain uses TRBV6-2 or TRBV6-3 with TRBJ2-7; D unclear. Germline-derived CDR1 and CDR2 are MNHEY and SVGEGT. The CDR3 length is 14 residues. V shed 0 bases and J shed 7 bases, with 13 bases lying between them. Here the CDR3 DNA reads TGTGCCAGCAGTTACTCGAACGGCCATTGGGAGCAGTACGTC. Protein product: CASSYSNGHWEQYV.

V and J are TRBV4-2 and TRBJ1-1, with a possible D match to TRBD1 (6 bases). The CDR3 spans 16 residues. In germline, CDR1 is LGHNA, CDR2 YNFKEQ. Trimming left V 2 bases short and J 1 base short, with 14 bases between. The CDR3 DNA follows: TGTGCCAGCAGCCAACTAACCGGGACACCGAACACTGAAGCTTTCTTT. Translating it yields CASSQLTGTPNTEAFF.

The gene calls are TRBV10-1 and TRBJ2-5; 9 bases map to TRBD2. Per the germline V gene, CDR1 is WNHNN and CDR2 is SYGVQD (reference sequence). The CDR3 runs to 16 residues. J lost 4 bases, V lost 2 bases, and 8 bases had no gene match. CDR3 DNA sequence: TGCGCCAGCAGTGAGCTGGCTAGCGGGGATGGAGAGACCCAGTACTTC. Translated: CASSELASGDGETQYF.

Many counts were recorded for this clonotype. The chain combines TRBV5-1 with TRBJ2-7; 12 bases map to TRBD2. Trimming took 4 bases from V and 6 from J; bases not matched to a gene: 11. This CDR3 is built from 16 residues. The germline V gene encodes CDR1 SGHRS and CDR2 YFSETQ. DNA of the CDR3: TGCGCCAGCAGCGAGAGGGCTAGCGGGGGGGCCTTCGAGCAGTACTTC. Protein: CASSERASGGAFEQYF.

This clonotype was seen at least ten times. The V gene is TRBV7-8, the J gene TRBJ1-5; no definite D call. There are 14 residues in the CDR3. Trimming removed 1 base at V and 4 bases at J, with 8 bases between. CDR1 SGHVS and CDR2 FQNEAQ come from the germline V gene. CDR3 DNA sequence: TGTGCCAGCAGCTTAGGCAGCCGTAATCAGCCCCAGCATTTT. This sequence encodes CASSLGSRNQPQHF.

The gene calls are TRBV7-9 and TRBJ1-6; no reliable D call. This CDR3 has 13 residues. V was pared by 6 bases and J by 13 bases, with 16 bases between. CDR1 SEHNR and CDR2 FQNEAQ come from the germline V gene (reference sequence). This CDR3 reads CASSPTDPSPLHF. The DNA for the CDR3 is TGTGCCAGCAGTCCGACGGACCCCTCGCCCCTCCACTTT.

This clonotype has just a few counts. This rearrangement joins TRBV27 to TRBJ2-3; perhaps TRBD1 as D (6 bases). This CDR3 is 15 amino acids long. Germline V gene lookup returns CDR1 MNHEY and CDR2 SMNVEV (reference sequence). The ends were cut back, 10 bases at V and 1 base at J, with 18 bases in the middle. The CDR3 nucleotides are TGTGCCACCCGGGTCAGGGGCGGTGGCACAGATACGCAGTATTTT. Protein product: CATRVRGGGTDTQYF.